The clone carrying this T cell receptor (beta chain) was observed a few times. Its antigen is still unknown. V was cut by 4 bases and J by 2 bases, with 15 bases left in between. The CDR3 consists of 14 residues. Germline V gene sequence: CDR1 DFQATT, CDR2 SNEGSKA (reference sequence). The source of the sample is a study of post-analysis software for immune sequencing data. Findings and limits, study-wide: Five or six TRBV segments, TRBV5-6, TRBV5-1 and TRBV20-1 among them, were found more frequent in patients than controls. Controls showed significantly higher normalized Chao1 diversity than did multiple sclerosis patients.

Each TCR beta cDNA library carried unique molecular identifiers. T cells numbering about 0.85 to 10 million yielded roughly 0.5 million cDNA molecules. TCRdb reanalysed the PCR reads using MiXCR and keeps one entry per CDR3 protein. The sample contains roughly 800,000 distinct CDR3 sequences, about half of which appear only once. The sample taken for sequencing was blood. J is TRBJ2-7 and V is TRBV20-1, with TRBD1 as a possible D gene (6 bases). This clonotype was obtained from a girl between 10 and 17 years old with multiple sclerosis. The CDR3 DNA reads TGCAGTGCTACCGAAGCCACAGGGACCTACGAGCAGTACTTC. Translating it yields CSATEATGTYEQYF.